This T cell receptor (beta chain) was observed in a study of vaccination and CD4 T cells after COVID-19 (dated by TCRdb to between 2022 and 2023). A note on the overall study: Convalescent patients had a positive SARS-CoV-2 result on nasal swab PCR, and of these patients, 8 or 9 had mild disease and one had severe disease. In the convalescent cohort there were six males and four females, among whom were two Hispanic individuals, seven Caucasians, two Asians and one multiracial person. Two doses of either the Pfizer-BioNTech BNT162b2 vaccine (n=8) or the Moderna mRNA-1273 vaccine (n=2) were administered to participants. Post-COVID blood samples from convalescent patients were collected a median of about 110 days after diagnosis, with a range of about 35 to 180 days. Post-vaccine blood samples were collected a median of about 72 days after the second vaccine dose, ranging from 14 to 241 days. Culture stimuli were overlapping spike peptide pools from SARS-CoV-2 and from the common cold coronaviruses HCoV-NL63, HCoV-OC43 and HCoV-229E. Control cultures used a CEFX viral epitope pool as positive control, an HIV-1 Nef peptide pool as negative control, or no peptide. The spike-specific CD4+ TCR repertoire was compared before and after mRNA vaccination in approximately ten COVID-19 convalescent patients and 4 infection-naive healthy vaccine recipients. The paper as a whole reports these results and caveats: Although the median number of SARS-CoV-2-reactive clonotypes went up from fewer than 25 after infection to 35 to 40 after vaccination, the increase was not significant. Relatively few convalescent patients were included in the study, and early timepoints after natural infection were not analyzed. Of the vaccine-specific clones found in convalescent patients, nearly all (304 of 307) were mono-reactive for SARS-CoV-2 spike instead of being cross-reactive with common cold coronaviruses. Among convalescent patients, a median around 86% of the SARS-CoV-2-reactive clones seen after vaccination appeared only after vaccination, which suggests priming specific to the vaccine.

Per the publication, the treatment or condition label means: approximately 11-day PBMC culture with coronavirus spike peptide pools or control peptides (ViraFEST assay). The ViraFEST assay was used in the study, in which antigen-specific T cells were expanded with peptide pools and expanded clonotypes were subsequently identified by TCR sequencing. The convalescent patients' positive SARS-CoV-2 PCR tests fell between March and December 2020, which was before the Alpha, Beta and Delta variants emerged in the United States. Each well held two million PBMCs cultured with 9 to 10 ug/ml peptide pools in IMDM containing approximately 4.8% human AB serum and around 10 IU/ml IL-2. Half of the culture medium was replaced with fresh IL-2-containing medium on days 3 and 7. After about 10 days of culture, CD4+ T cells were isolated by negative selection using the EasySep CD4+ T cell isolation kit. Ficoll-Paque Plus gradient centrifugation was used to isolate PBMCs from whole blood, and the isolated PBMCs were then either used fresh or cryopreserved at -140C. Each culture condition was generally run in triplicate wells.

Library preparation used PCR. At the Johns Hopkins FTIC core, DNA from the cultured CD4+ T cells underwent TCR sequencing with the Oncomine TCR Beta short-read assay. Genomic DNA was extracted from the cultured CD4+ T cells with the QIAamp micro DNA kit. Oncomine TCR Beta libraries from cultured CD4+ T cells were pooled with unique dual indexes and sequenced on an Illumina iSeq 100. In the authors' own workflow: Non-productive sequences were removed, and CDR3s not starting with C, not ending with F or W, or shorter than 7 amino acids were discarded. The MANAFEST web application was used to identify antigen-specific clonotypes by comparing peptide-stimulated wells against reference wells and other culture wells. An FDR below 0.05, an odds ratio above 5, and a productive frequency above 0.1% in at least two of three replicate wells were required for clones to be considered positive. Clonotypes that were significantly expanded in both SARS-CoV-2 spike wells and at least one common cold coronavirus spike condition were defined as cross-reactive. Using R version 3.6.1, CDR3 homology was evaluated through Levenshtein distances (stringdist) along with unrooted phylogenetic trees (ape). The public reads were quality trimmed at Q25 with fastp and then assembled into clones with MiXCR by TCRdb, keeping productive beta chains. Every CDR3 protein is listed once, alongside the most common genes and DNA of its rows. TCRdb assigned the V and J calls; the authors' analysis was not used. The sample table records more than 7,500 distinct CDR3 sequences; about 57% of these occur just once. The ten largest clones add up to 7.3% of the sample.

A remark on this clonotype: The target of this receptor is not known. No base qualities exist here, and no much larger clone lies one base off it.

The sequence was obtained from a human donor who had recovered from COVID-19. Source material: CD4+ T cells from blood, cultured in vitro.

The sequenced DNA is TGTGCTAGTGGTCCGGGACAGGGATTTGTAGATACGCAGTATTTT. This sequence encodes CASGPGQGFVDTQYF. Recombination linked TRBV12-5 to TRBJ2-3; 9 middle bases align to TRBD1. The V end gives up 5 bases and the J end 5 bases, leaving 8 bases in the junction not matched to a gene. The CDR3 has 15 amino acids, counting the end cysteine and phenylalanine. Solely the CDR3 DNA is kept, with 45 bases framed from the first base. CDR1 and CDR2 (LGHNT, FRNRAP) derive from the germline V gene.